This TCR beta chain appears in the sequencing data of a study of T cells in Graves' hyperthyroidism and ophthalmopathy (dated by TCRdb to between 2018 and 2021). At the level of the whole study: Peripheral blood samples were taken at the time of initial diagnosis, prior to any treatment. Prospective prediction of ophthalmopathy was tested in an independent validation cohort consisting of about 20 hyperthyroidism patients and around 16 patients who later progressed to ophthalmopathy. The study also compared thyroid tissue and blood T-cell repertoires from about 6 Graves' hyperthyroidism patients. The paper describes TCR Vbeta CDR3 sequencing of 120 to 150 peripheral blood samples, made up of under 50 ophthalmopathy patients, roughly 72 hyperthyroidism patients and 17 progressor patients. To identify distinguishing TCR V-J signatures, a discovery cohort of about 100 patients was used, comprising 43 with Graves' ophthalmopathy and 57 with stable Graves' hyperthyroidism. Once sampling was done, hyperthyroidism patients were given methimazole at a starting dose of 30 mg daily, whereas ophthalmopathy patients were given high-dose intravenous methylprednisolone. For training and testing, the roughly 93 patients in the discovery cohort were randomly divided in a 7:3 ratio. The full study reports these points: In validation, progression to ophthalmopathy was predicted by the model with 70.59% sensitivity and 72% to 80% specificity, a median of 6.5 months before onset. Sample size was not statistically predetermined, and blinding of investigators to group allocation was not performed. Ophthalmopathy was separated from stable hyperthyroidism by a 13 V-J signature model, with approximately 86% sensitivity and 81% to 82% specificity obtained in cross-validation and 80%/75% obtained in testing. Blood samples also contained most of the expanded thyroid clonotypes (frequency above 0.001), which suggests that blood repertoires may reflect thyroid immune responses.

Stable Graves' hyperthyroidism was defined as no progression to ophthalmopathy during 18 months of follow-up. The hyperthyroidism patients were between 18 and 65 years old and newly diagnosed, with a disease duration of less than 2 months. Exclusion was applied to patients with uncontrolled infections, other autoimmune diseases, pregnancy or lactation. Diagnoses were based on clinical symptoms, serum thyroxine and TRAb, thyroid ultrasound and orbital computed tomography. Ficoll-Paque density gradient centrifugation was used to isolate PBMCs from about 10 ml of fresh peripheral blood. Total RNA was extracted with Trizol reagent, and quality was checked on an Agilent 2100 Bioanalyzer. The CDR1 and CDR2 encoded by the germline V gene (reference sequence) are MNHEY and SMNVEV. Here V drops 7 bases and J drops 6 bases, and the junction holds 5 bases not matched to any gene. The CDR3 runs 14 amino acids, cysteine and phenylalanine included. The only DNA kept is the CDR3, 42 bases in frame from the first base.

The TCR beta CDR3 regions were amplified from RNA transcripts. A first-round RT-PCR of the TCR CDR3 used the HTBI primer set with the Qiagen OneStep RT-PCR kit. Libraries were constructed in a second round of multiplex PCR, after which size selection and purification were carried out. Sequencing of the libraries was done on an Illumina HiSeq2000 using paired-end 100 bp reads. In the paper's pipeline: SOAPnuke was used to process the raw data, with reads discarded if the reads contained adapters or uncalled bases, had a mean Phred below 15, or lacked an exact constant-primer or identifier match. COPE v1.2.5 was used to merge the high-quality paired reads, and each unique nucleotide sequence was defined as a clonotype. MiTCR v1.1 was used to align the clonotypes against IMGT TRBV, TRBD and TRBJ reference segments. The analysis was restricted to V-J combinations with a frequency above 0.0001, which together covered roughly 99% of the repertoires. The TCS score was defined as F50 (clonal expansion) divided by E x V (chaos), with BLOSUM62-based TCRdist calculated between CDR3 peptides within each V-J. Welch's t-statistics and random forest reduced roughly 530 V-J features to 10 to 15, which were used in a naive Bayes classifier (R e1071). TCRdb reprocessing: public reads trimmed at Q25 with fastp, clones called with MiXCR, in-frame beta chains kept. Merged by CDR3 protein, the rows form single entries marked with the most common genes and DNA. TCRdb's processing, not the study's, gives the V and J calls here. The sample data list about half a million distinct CDR3 sequences, and around 20% of these were observed just once. More than 20% of the sample is held by the ten biggest clonotypes.

A word on this clonotype: No cognate antigen has been identified for it. No base quality values were provided; no much bigger clone lies one nucleotide off.

The sequenced material came from blood. The chain joins TRBV27 to TRBJ2-2; TRBD2 aligns with 10 central bases. The sequence came from a man aged 18 to 35 with Graves' hyperthyroidism. This receptor carries the CDR3 CASKLAGESGELFF. The nucleotide sequence is given as TGTGCCAGCAAGCTAGCGGGAGAGTCCGGGGAGCTGTTTTTT.